A selection of T cell receptor beta chains follows, all from one sample in a study of cytomegalovirus exposure and HLA in healthy donors. Sequencing used immunoSEQ multiplex PCR; TCRdb keeps in-frame clones, though not all of them. The sample holds some 170,000 clones, 81% seen once. The specimen sequenced was PBMCs. The receptors originated from a woman in her late teens or twenties in good health and CMV-seronegative. Each CDR3 is given with its conserved first and last residue. The D gene is left open where the match is weak. Rows may omit the clone size; those that give it use once, few, many or a size class.

clone_size d_call j_call v_call cdr3_nt cdr3_aa
- TRBD2 TRBJ2-1 TRBV18 TGTGCCAGCTCACCGGCGGGACTAGCGGGAGGCGGCTCCTACAATGAGCAGTTCTTC CASSPAGLAGGGSYNEQFF
- - TRBJ1-1 TRBV9 TGTGCCAGCAGCGTAGGAGAAAACACTGAAGCTTTCTTT CASSVGENTEAFF
- - TRBJ2-3 TRBV9 TGTGCCAGCAGCGCAGGACCACCGTGGAGCGGACTCACAGATACGCAGTATTTT CASSAGPPWSGLTDTQYF
once TRBD2 TRBJ2-1 TRBV27 TGTGCCAGCAGTAGGACTAGCGGGTATATCTCCTACAATGAGCAGTTCTTC CASSRTSGYISYNEQFF
- - TRBJ1-5 TRBV7-2 TGTGCCAGCAGCTTAAGGGGTCAGCCCCAGCATTTT CASSLRGQPQHF
- - TRBJ1-4 TRBV25-1 TGTGCCAGCAGTGAAGCGGACAGTCTTTTCTTT CASSEADSLFF
- TRBD1 TRBJ2-1 TRBV13 TGTGCCAGCAGCAAGTCGGGGACAGCTTACAATGAGCAGTTCTTC CASSKSGTAYNEQFF
once - TRBJ1-1 TRBV18 TGTGCCAGCTCACCCGGGGAGAACACTGAAGCCTTCTTT CASSPGENTEAFF
once TRBD2 TRBJ2-2 TRBV29-1 TGCAGCGCCGGGCCCCCGGGGGGAAACACCGGGGAGCTGTTTTTT CSAGPPGGNTGELFF
- - TRBJ2-2 TRBV27 TGTGCCAGCAGTTTACGGGGGGCCCGGACCTACACCGGGGAGCTGTTTTTT CASSLRGARTYTGELFF
- - TRBJ1-6 TRBV5-4 TGTGCCAGCAGCACGGGAAATTCACCCCTCCACTTT CASSTGNSPLHF
- TRBD2 TRBJ2-5 TRBV28 TGTGCCAGCAGTTTGGATAGCGGGAGATATGAGACCCAGTACTTC CASSLDSGRYETQYF
- TRBD1 TRBJ1-5 TRBV6-1 TGTGCCAGCAGGACAGGGGATCTCAATCAGCCCCAGCATTTT CASRTGDLNQPQHF
- TRBD2 TRBJ2-5 TRBV5-4 TGTGCCAGCAGCCAAGGACTAGCGGGAGAGACCCAGTACTTC CASSQGLAGETQYF
- TRBD1 TRBJ1-5 TRBV30 TGTGCCTGCCGGGACAGGGATTATCAGCCCCAGCATTTT CACRDRDYQPQHF
- TRBD1 TRBJ1-1 TRBV5-4 TGTGCCAGCAGCTTGGCAGGGGGGAACACTGAAGCTTTCTTT CASSLAGGNTEAFF
many - TRBJ1-5 TRBV5-4 TGTGCCAGCAGCCTCCCGGGAGACAATCAGCCCCAGCATTTT CASSLPGDNQPQHF
- TRBD1 TRBJ1-1 TRBV28 TGTGCCAGCAGGTCTCAGGGGGCTGCGGACACTGAAGCTTTCTTT CASRSQGAADTEAFF
- - TRBJ2-1 TRBV27 TGTGCCAGCAGTATCCGGGACCCCTACAATGAGCAGGGAGGGCAGTTCTTC CASSIRDPYNEQGGQFF
- - TRBJ2-7 TRBV11-3 TGTGCCAGCAGCTTAGAAGGTGGAGCCGAGCAGTACTTC CASSLEGGAEQYF
- - TRBJ1-4 TRBV28 TGTGCCAGCAGTTCCCCCAGGGCAACTAATGAAAAACTGTTTTTT CASSSPRATNEKLFF
- TRBD2 TRBJ2-5 TRBV9 TGTGCCAGCAGCGGGGGGACTAGCGGGGGGCCGGCGGCCCAGTACTTC CASSGGTSGGPAAQYF
- - TRBJ1-1 TRBV30 TGTGCCTGCAATTGGGGGGGTGAAGCTTTCTTT CACNWGGEAFF
- - TRBJ1-2 TRBV27 TGTGCCAGCAGTTTAACAGGGATTGATGACTATGGCTACACCTTC CASSLTGIDDYGYTF
- - TRBJ2-3 TRBV28 TGTGCCAGCAGTTTTAAGTTTCTAGCGTCAGATACGCAGTATTTT CASSFKFLASDTQYF
once - TRBJ1-2 TRBV28 TGTGCCAGCAGTTTCCGGCCGTGGGCCTTTGGCTACACCTTC CASSFRPWAFGYTF